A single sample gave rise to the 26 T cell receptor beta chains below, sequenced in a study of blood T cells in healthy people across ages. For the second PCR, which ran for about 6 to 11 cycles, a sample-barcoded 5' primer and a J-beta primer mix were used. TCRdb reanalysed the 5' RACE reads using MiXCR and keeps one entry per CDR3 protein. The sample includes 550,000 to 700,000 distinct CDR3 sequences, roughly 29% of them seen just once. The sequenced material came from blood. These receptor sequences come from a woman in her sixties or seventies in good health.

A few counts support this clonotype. Here the CDR3 DNA reads TGCAGCGTTGGAAGGGCCTACACCGGGGAGCTGTTTTTT. This translates into CSVGRAYTGELFF. This rearrangement joins TRBV29-1 to TRBJ2-2; D remains ambiguous. The CDR3 sequence is 13 residues long. Germline CDR1 and CDR2: SQVTM and ANQGSEA. Trimming removed 4 bases from V and 3 bases from J, with 9 bases in between.

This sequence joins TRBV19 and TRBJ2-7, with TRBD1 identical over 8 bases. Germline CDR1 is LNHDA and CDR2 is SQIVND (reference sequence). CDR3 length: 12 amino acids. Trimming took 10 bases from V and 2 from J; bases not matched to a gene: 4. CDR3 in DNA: TGTGCCACCTCGGACAGGGCCTACGAGCAGTACTTC. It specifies CATSDRAYEQYF.

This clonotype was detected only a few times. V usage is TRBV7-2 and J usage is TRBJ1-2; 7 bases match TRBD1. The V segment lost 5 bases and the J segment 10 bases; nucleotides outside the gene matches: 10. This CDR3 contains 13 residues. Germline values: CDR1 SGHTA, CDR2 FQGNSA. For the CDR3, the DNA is TGTGCCAGCAGCAAAGACCGGGACAGAGACTACACCTTC. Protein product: CASSKDRDRDYTF.

The CDR3 sequence: CASSLIPLTSGDDEQFF. Here the CDR3 DNA reads TGCGCCAGCAGCTTGATCCCCTTGACTAGCGGGGACGATGAGCAGTTCTTC. The gene calls are TRBV5-1 and TRBJ2-5; 11 bases fit TRBD2. The DNA end is a closer match to TRBJ2-1, so the J assignment may be wrong. In germline, CDR1 is SGHRS, CDR2 YFSETQ. The CDR3 totals 17 residues.

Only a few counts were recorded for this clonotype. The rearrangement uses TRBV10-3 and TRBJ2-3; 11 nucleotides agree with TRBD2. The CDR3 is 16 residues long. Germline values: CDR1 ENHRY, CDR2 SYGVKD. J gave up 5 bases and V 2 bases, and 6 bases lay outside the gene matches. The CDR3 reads CAISERLAGGQDTQYF. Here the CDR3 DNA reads TGTGCCATCAGTGAGAGGCTAGCGGGGGGCCAAGATACGCAGTATTTT.

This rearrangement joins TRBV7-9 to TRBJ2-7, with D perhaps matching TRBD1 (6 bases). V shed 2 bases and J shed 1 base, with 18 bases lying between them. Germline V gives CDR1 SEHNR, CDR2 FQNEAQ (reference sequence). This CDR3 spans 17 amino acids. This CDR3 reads CASSLPLGAKTSYEQYF. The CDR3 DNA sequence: TGTGCCAGCAGCTTACCCCTGGGGGCGAAAACATCCTACGAGCAGTACTTC.

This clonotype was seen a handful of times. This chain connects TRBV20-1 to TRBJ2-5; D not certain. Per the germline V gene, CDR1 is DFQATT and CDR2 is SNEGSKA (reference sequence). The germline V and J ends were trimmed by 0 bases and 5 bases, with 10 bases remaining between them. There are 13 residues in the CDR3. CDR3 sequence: CSARDAQLETQYF. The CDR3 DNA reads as TGCAGTGCTAGAGATGCCCAGCTGGAGACCCAGTACTTC.

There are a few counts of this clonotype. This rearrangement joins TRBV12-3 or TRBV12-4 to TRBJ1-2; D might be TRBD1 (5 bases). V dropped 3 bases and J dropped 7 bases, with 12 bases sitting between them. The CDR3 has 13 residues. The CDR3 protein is CASSLIGVAGYTF. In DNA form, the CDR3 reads TGTGCCAGCAGTTTGATAGGGGTCGCTGGCTACACCTTC.

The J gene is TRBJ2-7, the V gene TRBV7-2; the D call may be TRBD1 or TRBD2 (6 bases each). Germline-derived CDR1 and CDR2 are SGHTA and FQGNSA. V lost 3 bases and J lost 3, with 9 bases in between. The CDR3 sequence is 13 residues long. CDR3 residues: CASSFGGHYEQYF. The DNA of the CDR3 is TGTGCCAGCAGCTTCGGGGGACACTACGAGCAGTACTTC.

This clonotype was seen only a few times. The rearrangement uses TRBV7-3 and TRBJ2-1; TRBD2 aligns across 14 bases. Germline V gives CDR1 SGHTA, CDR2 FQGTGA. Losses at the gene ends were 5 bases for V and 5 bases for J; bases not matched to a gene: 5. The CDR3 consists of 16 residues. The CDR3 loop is CASSPGLAGVNNEQFF. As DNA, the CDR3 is TGTGCCAGCAGCCCGGGACTAGCGGGGGTCAACAATGAGCAGTTCTTC.

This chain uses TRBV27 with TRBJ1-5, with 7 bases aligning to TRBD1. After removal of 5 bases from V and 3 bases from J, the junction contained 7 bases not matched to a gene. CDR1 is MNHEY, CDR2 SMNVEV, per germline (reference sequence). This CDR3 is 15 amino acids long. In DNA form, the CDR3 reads TGTGCCAGCAGTCACACAGGGGTAGACAATCAGCCCCAGCATTTT. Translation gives CASSHTGVDNQPQHF.

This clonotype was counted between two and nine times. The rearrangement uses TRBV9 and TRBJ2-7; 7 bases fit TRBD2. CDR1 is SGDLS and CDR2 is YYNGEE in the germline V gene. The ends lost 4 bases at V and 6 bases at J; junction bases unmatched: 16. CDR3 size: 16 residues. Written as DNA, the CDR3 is TGTGCCAGCAGCCCCTCCTCCCGGGACTATCGCGCCGAGCAGTACTTC. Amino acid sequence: CASSPSSRDYRAEQYF.

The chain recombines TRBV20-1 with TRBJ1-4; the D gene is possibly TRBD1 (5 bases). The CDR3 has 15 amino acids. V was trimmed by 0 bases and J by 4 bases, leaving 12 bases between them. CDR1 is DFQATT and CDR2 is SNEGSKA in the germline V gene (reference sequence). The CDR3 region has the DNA TGCAGTGCTAGAGATTACGGGGGACTTAATGAAAAACTGTTTTTT. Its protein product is CSARDYGGLNEKLFF.

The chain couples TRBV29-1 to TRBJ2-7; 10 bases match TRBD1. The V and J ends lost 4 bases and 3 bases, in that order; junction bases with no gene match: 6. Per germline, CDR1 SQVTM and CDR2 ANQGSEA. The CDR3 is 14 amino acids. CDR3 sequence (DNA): TGCAGCGTTGCCCCTCGGGACAGGGGCTACGAGCAGTACTTC. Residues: CSVAPRDRGYEQYF.

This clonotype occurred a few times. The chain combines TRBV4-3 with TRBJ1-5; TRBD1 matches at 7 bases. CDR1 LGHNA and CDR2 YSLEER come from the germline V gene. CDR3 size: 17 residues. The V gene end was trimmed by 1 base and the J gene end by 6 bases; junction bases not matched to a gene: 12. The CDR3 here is CASSQGSYRGKGQPQHF. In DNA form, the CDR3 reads TGCGCCAGCAGCCAAGGCTCTTACAGGGGCAAGGGTCAGCCCCAGCATTTT.

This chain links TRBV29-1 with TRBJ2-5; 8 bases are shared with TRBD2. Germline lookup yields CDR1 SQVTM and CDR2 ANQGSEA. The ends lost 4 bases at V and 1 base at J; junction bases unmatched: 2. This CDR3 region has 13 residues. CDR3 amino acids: CSVGSGGQETQYF. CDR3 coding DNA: TGCAGCGTTGGAAGCGGGGGCCAAGAGACCCAGTACTTC.

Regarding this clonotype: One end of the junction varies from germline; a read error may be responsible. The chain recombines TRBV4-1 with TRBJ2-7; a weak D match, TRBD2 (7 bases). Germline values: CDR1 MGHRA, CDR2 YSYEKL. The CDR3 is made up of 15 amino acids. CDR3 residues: CASSEEGEGFYEQYF. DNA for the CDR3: TGCGCCAGCAGCGAAGAGGGGGAGGGATTCTACGAGCAGTACTTC.

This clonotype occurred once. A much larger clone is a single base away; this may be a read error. CDR3 in DNA: TGCGCCAGCACCAGCGGGACAGCTAATGGAAAACTGTTTTTT. This sequence encodes CASTSGTANGKLFF. The chain combines TRBV5-1 with TRBJ1-4; the match to TRBD1 covers 7 bases. The CDR3 loop spans 14 amino acids. Germline CDR1 SGHRS, CDR2 YFSETQ.

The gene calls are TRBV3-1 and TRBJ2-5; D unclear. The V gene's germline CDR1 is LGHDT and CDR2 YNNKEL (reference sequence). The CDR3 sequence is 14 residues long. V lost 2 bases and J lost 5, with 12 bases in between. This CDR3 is CASSQSLRRETQYF. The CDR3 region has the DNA TGTGCCAGCAGCCAATCGTTAAGAAGGGAGACCCAGTACTTC.

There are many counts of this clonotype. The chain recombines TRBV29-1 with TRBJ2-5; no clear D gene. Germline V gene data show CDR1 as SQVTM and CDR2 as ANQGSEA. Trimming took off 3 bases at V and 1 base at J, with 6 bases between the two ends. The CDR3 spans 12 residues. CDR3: CSVDRTQETQYF. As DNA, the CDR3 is TGCAGCGTTGACAGAACCCAAGAGACCCAGTACTTC.

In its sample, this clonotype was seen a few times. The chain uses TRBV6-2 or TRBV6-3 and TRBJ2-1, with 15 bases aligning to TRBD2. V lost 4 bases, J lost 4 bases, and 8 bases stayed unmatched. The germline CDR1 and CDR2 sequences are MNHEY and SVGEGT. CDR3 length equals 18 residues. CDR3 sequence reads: CASSFPGLAGGPYNEQFF. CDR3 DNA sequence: TGTGCCAGCAGTTTCCCCGGACTAGCGGGGGGGCCATACAATGAGCAGTTCTTC.

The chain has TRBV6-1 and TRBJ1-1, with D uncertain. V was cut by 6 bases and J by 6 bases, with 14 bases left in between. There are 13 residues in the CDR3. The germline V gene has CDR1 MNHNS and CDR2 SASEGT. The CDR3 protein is CASSGGFYAEAFF. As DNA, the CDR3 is TGTGCCAGCAGCGGCGGGTTTTACGCTGAAGCTTTCTTT.

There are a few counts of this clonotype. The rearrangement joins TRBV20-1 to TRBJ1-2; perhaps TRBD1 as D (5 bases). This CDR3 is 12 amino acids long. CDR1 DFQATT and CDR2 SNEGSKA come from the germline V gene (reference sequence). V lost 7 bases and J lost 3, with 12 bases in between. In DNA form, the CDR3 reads TGCAGTGTGGGGAGAGGGGACTATGGCTACACCTTC. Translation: CSVGRGDYGYTF.

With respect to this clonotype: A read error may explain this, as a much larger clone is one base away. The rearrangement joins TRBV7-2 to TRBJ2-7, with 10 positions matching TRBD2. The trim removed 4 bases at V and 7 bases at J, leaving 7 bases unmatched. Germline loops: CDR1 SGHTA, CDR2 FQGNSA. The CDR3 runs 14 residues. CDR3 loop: CASSSMALAGEQYF. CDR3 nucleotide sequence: TGTGCCAGCAGCTCAATGGCACTAGCGGGGGAGCAGTACTTC.

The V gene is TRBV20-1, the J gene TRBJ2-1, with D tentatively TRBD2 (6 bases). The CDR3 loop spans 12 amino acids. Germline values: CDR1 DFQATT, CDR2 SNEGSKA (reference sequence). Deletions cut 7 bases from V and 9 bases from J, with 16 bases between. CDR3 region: CSGGGSSAEQFF. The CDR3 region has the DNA TGCAGTGGTGGGGGGAGTAGTGCTGAGCAGTTCTTC.

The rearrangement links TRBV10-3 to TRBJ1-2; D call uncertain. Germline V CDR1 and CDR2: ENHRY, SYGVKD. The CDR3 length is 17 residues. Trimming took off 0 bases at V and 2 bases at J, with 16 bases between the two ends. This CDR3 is CAISESQLGRRNYGYTF. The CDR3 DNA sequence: TGTGCCATCAGTGAGTCGCAATTGGGCAGGCGAAACTATGGCTACACCTTC.